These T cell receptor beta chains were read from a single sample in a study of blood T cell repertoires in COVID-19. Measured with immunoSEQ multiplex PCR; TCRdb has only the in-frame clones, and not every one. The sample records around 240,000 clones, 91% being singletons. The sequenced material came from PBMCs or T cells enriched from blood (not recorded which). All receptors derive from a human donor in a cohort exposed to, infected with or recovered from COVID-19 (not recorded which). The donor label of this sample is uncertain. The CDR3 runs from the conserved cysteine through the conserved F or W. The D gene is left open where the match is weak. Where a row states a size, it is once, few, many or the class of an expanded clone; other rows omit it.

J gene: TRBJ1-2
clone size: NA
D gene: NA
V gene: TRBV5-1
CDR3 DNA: TGCGCCAGCAGCTTGGATCGGGGAGCATGGGGCTACACCTTC
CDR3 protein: CASSLDRGAWGYTF

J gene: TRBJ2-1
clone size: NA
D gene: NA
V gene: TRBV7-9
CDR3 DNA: TGTGCCAGCAGCCTTCCAGGGGCAACCTACAATGAGCAGTTCTTC
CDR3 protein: CASSLPGATYNEQFF

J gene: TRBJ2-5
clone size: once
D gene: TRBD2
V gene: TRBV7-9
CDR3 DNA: TGTGCCAGCAGCACCGGACTAGCGGGAGTAGGTTGGGAGACCCAGTACTTC
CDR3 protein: CASSTGLAGVGWETQYF

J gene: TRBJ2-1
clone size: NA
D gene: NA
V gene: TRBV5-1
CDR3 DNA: TGCGCCAGCAGGGGGACTGGCAGCTCCTACAATGAGCAGTTCTTC
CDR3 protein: CASRGTGSSYNEQFF

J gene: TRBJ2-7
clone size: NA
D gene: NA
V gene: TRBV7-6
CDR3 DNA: TGTGCCAGCAGCTTAGAATCTTTCGGGGGTAACGAGCAGTACTTC
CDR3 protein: CASSLESFGGNEQYF

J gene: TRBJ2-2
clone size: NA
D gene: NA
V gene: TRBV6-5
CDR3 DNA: TGTGCCAGCAACCAGGGGTTCGGGGAGCTGTTTTTT
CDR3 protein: CASNQGFGELFF

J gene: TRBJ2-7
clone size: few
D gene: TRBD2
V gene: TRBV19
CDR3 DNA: TGTGCCAGTAGTATAGCCCTAACTAGCGGGGGGACTCCCTACGAGCAGTACTTC
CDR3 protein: CASSIALTSGGTPYEQYF

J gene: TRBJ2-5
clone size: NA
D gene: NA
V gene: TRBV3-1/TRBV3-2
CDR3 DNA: TGTGCCAGCAGCCCGTTGACTATTTCGATGGGACAAGAGACCCAGTACTTC
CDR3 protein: CASSPLTISMGQETQYF

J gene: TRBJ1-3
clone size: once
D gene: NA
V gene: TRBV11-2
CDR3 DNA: TGTGCCAGCAGCTTAGTTTCGGGTTGGGGAAACACCATATATTTT
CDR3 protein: CASSLVSGWGNTIYF

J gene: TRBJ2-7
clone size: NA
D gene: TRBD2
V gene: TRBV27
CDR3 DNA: TGTGCCAGCAGTTTGCTAGCGGGGGCCTACGAGCAGTACTTC
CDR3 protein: CASSLLAGAYEQYF

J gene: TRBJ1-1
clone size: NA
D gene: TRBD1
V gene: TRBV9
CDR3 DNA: TGTGCCAGCAGCGATGGACAGGGGGAAGCTTTCTTT
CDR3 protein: CASSDGQGEAFF

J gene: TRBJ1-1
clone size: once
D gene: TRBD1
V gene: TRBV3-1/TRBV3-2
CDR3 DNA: TGTGCCAGCAGCCAGGGACAGAGGGCTTTCTTT
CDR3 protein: CASSQGQRAFF

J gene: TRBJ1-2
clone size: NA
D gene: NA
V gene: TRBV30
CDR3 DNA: TGTGCCTGGAGTGTAGGACAGCCTTATGGCTACACCTTC
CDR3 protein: CAWSVGQPYGYTF

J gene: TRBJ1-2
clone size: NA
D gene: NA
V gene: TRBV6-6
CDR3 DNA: TGTGCCAGCAGTTTCGCGTTCAGGGACTATGGCTACACCTTC
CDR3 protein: CASSFAFRDYGYTF